Listed below are T cell receptor beta chains from one sample, sequenced in a study of control samples from healthy donors and cancer patients. Only in-frame clones appear in the TCRdb table, and some are missing; sequencing was by immunoSEQ multiplex PCR. The data contain 90,000 to 100,000 clones, about 80% of them singletons. The specimen sequenced was blood. Source of these receptors: a woman aged 25 to 39 in good health. Each CDR3 is given without its conserved first and last residue. Expanded clones are given a class, and other clones once, few, many or no size at all.

abundance: .; v_gene: TRBV27; j_gene: TRBJ2-7; CDR3aa: ASSANHRVSEQY
abundance: .; v_gene: TRBV5-1; j_gene: TRBJ1-1; CDR3aa: ASSEFSGGEAF
abundance: once; v_gene: TRBV19; j_gene: TRBJ1-5; CDR3aa: ASSGQYNQPQH
abundance: .; v_gene: TRBV4-1; j_gene: TRBJ2-3; CDR3aa: ASSQDLISAQY
abundance: .; v_gene: TRBV19; j_gene: TRBJ1-5; CDR3aa: ASSIMGAGVSQPQH
abundance: few; v_gene: TRBV29-1; j_gene: TRBJ1-2; CDR3aa: SVEDSNYGYT
abundance: few; v_gene: TRBV6-4; j_gene: TRBJ1-1; CDR3aa: ASTVEGQENTEAF
abundance: .; v_gene: TRBV14; j_gene: TRBJ2-7; CDR3aa: ASSRGQGTYEQY
abundance: .; v_gene: TRBV6-5; j_gene: TRBJ2-5; CDR3aa: ASSYTGTTLQETQY
abundance: few; v_gene: TRBV24-1; j_gene: TRBJ2-7; CDR3aa: ATSDWGQSEQY
abundance: .; v_gene: TRBV18; j_gene: TRBJ2-3; CDR3aa: ASSPTSGGRGTDTQY
abundance: .; v_gene: TRBV15; j_gene: TRBJ1-6; CDR3aa: ATSRDQGQNSPLH
abundance: few; v_gene: TRBV10-3; j_gene: TRBJ1-1; CDR3aa: AIMGDTWNTEAF
abundance: many; v_gene: TRBV4-1; j_gene: TRBJ2-3; CDR3aa: ASSLRTLAGDLTDTQY
abundance: .; v_gene: TRBV2; j_gene: TRBJ1-4; CDR3aa: ATKRGENREKLF
abundance: .; v_gene: TRBV10-3; j_gene: TRBJ1-1; CDR3aa: AISGSNTEAF
abundance: .; v_gene: TRBV19; j_gene: TRBJ2-7; CDR3aa: ASSTGTAGYEQY
abundance: .; v_gene: TRBV30; j_gene: TRBJ1-3; CDR3aa: AWSRGEDTIY
abundance: .; v_gene: TRBV30; j_gene: TRBJ2-5; CDR3aa: AWRPASGTQY
abundance: .; v_gene: TRBV6-5; j_gene: TRBJ1-1; CDR3aa: ASSRRTGLAEAF
abundance: few; v_gene: TRBV5-6; j_gene: TRBJ1-5; CDR3aa: ASSSRGFNQPQH
abundance: .; v_gene: TRBV2; j_gene: TRBJ2-5; CDR3aa: ASSATRGQRRLAGDRGKTQY
abundance: .; v_gene: TRBV6-5; j_gene: TRBJ2-5; CDR3aa: ASSPGLAVGTQY
abundance: .; v_gene: TRBV6-5; j_gene: TRBJ2-7; CDR3aa: ASRKTEEAYEQY
abundance: .; v_gene: TRBV30; j_gene: TRBJ1-5; CDR3aa: AWNRLPNQPQH
abundance: .; v_gene: TRBV14; j_gene: TRBJ1-1; CDR3aa: ASSQGIGANTEAF
abundance: many; v_gene: TRBV3-1/TRBV3-2; j_gene: TRBJ2-7; CDR3aa: ASSRRPRQGSEQY
abundance: .; v_gene: TRBV12-3/TRBV12-4; j_gene: TRBJ2-1; CDR3aa: ASSLARNEQF